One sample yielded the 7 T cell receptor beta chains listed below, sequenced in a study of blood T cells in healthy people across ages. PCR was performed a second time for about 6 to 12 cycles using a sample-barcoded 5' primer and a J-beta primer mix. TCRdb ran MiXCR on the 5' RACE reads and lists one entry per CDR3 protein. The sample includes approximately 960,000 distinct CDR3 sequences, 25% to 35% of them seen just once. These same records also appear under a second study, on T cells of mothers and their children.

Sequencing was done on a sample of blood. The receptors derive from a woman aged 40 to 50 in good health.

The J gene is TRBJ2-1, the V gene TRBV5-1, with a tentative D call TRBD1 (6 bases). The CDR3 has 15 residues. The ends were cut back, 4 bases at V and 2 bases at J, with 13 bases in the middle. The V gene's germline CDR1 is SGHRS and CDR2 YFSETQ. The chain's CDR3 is CASSPLTGAYNEQFF. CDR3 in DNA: TGCGCCAGCAGCCCCTTGACAGGAGCCTACAATGAGCAGTTCTTC.

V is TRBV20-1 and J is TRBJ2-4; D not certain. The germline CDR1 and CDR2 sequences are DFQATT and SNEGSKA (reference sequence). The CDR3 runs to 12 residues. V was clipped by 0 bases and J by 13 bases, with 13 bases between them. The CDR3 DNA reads TGCAGTGCTAGAGATATGGGGATTGAGCAGTACTTC. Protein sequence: CSARDMGIEQYF.

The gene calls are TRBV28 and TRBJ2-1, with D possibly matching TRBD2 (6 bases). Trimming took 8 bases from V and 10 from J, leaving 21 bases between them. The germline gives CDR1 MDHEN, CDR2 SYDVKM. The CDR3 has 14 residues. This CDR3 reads CASGGRRQLYEQFF. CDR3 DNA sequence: TGTGCCAGCGGGGGGAGACGACAGCTCTACGAGCAGTTCTTC.

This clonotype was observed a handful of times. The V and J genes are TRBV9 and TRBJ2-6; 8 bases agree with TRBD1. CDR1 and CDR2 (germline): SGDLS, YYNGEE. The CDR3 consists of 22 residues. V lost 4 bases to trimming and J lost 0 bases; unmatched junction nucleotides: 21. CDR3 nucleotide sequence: TGTGCCAGCAGCCCGAGGAGGCTCCGATCCGGGACAGGTAGCTCTGGGGCCAACGTCCTGACTTTC. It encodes CASSPRRLRSGTGSSGANVLTF.

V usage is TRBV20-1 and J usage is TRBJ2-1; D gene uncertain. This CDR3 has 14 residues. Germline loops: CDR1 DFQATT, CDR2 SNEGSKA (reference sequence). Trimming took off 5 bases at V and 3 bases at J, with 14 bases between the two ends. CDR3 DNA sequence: TGCAGTGCTGGCCAGCAGGACCTCTACAATGAGCAGTTCTTC. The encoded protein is CSAGQQDLYNEQFF.

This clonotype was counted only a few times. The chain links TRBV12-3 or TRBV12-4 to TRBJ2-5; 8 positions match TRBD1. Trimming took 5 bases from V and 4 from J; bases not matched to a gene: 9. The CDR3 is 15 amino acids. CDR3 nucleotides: TGTGCCAGCAGTCCCCCGGACAGGGAAAGAGAGACCCAGTACTTC. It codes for CASSPPDRERETQYF.

CDR3 nucleotides: TGTGCCAGCAGTGAAGCAGGTGGTGAAAAACTGTTTTTT. Encoded protein: CASSEAGGEKLFF. V is TRBV2 and J is TRBJ1-4; D unresolved. CDR1 SNHLY and CDR2 FYNNEI come from the germline V gene. The CDR3 contains 13 residues. V dropped 0 bases and J dropped 7 bases, with 6 bases sitting between them.